This record looks at one T cell receptor (beta chain) sequence and its context. Its antigen remains unknown. Generated by immunoSEQ multiplex PCR, the TCRdb table keeps only in-frame clones and is missing some. The table lists approximately 100,000 clones, more than 85% of them singletons. The sample comes from a study of cytomegalovirus exposure and HLA in healthy donors. Findings of the study overall: Altogether, 150 or so TCR beta chains were recorded as cytomegalovirus-associated.

This clonotype was obtained from a man between 18 and 29 years old in good health and CMV-seropositive. The specimen was PBMCs.

The CDR3 nucleotides read TGCAGCGTTGAAGGGGAGGTAGCGGACGAGCAGTACTTC. This gives the protein CSVEGEVADEQYF. V and J are TRBV29-1 and TRBJ2-7; maybe TRBD2 (6 bases). This CDR3 is 13 amino acids long. Germline CDR1 reads SQVTM; CDR2 reads ANQGSEA. Trimming took off 1 base at V and 5 bases at J, with 12 bases between the two ends.